The TCR beta chain under discussion was sequenced for a study of blood T cell repertoires in COVID-19. Background on the study: The United States, Italy and Spain supplied acute and convalescent COVID-19 samples. The analysed material was cDNA or gDNA that came from T cells, B-cell-depleted T cells, or PBMCs.

Study processing details: Amplification from reference gene primers served as the basis for estimated nucleated cell counts. This table comes from immunoSEQ multiplex PCR, and its TCRdb copy is limited to in-frame clones, with some not included. The DNA gave D and trimming, while V, J and clone size come from that table. The table has approximately 70,000 clones, approximately 91% seen once. Seattle researchers signed up patients amid active infection and tracked them longitudinally. The CDR3 is made up of 15 amino acids. Germline CDR1 reads MNHNY; CDR2 reads SVGAGI (reference sequence). After removal of 4 bases from V and 5 bases from J, the junction contained 3 bases not matched to a gene.

This chain connects TRBV6-6 to TRBJ1-5, with TRBD1 matching 12 bases. The clonotype comes from a middle-aged man with COVID-19, enrolled during active disease. Material: peripheral blood. Written as DNA, the CDR3 is TGTGCCAGCAGTTCCGGGACAGGGGGCTATCAGCCCCAGCATTTT. Its protein product is CASSSGTGGYQPQHF.